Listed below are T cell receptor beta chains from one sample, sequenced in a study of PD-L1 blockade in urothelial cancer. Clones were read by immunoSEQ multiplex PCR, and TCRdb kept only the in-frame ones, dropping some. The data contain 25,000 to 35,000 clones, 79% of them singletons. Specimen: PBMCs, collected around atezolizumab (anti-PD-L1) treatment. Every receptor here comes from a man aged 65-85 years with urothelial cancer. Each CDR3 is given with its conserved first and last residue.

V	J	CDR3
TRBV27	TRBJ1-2	CASSFIRGQGGWYGYTF
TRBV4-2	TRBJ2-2	CASSQTDRGQGTGELFF
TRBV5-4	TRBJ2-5	CASSLAGAGETQYF
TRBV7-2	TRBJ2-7	CASSLEGGGAYEQYF
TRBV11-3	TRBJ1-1	CASSARTGNPNTEAFF
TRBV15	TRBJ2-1	CATSMRLAPYNEQFF
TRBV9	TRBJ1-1	CASSVAPGTGQTEAFF
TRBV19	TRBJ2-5	CASSTSGGTVETQYF
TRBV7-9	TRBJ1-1	CASSLETGLNTEAFF
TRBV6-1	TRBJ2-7	CASLRSGTPTWEQYF
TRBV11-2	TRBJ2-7	CASSLGFREQYF
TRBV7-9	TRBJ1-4	CASSFRPGEKLFF
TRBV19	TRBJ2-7	CASRTGDYEQYF
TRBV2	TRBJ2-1	CASRPDINKQFF
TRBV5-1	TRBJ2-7	CASSPTGGLYEQYF
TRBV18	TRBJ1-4	CASSPTTRQGAIGTNEKLFF
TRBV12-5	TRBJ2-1	CASGPLAGRRGEQFF
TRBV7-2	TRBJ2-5	CASSLWTSGGTETQYF